The 14 T cell receptor beta chains below were found in one sample sequenced in a study of regulatory T cells in long-lasting Graves disease. Library construction for TCR beta used iRepertoire HTBI primers and Arm-PCR of CDR3 regions. TCRdb reprocessed the multiplex PCR reads with MiXCR, giving one entry per CDR3 protein. The table has 300,000 to 400,000 distinct CDR3 sequences, 18% seen once. Sample time point: newly diagnosed GD, antithyroid drugs for less than 3 months. The TCR library was prepared using RNA isolated from PBMCs. Sequences were derived from peripheral blood mononuclear cells (PBMCs), sampled at new diagnosis, from a patient treated with antithyroid drugs. The source is a female donor with Graves disease.

This clonotype came up many times. The rearrangement links TRBV10-3 to TRBJ2-1; TRBD2 agrees at 10 bases. CDR3 length: 18 residues. Germline trimming cut 3 bases from V and 1 base from J; bases unmatched to any gene: 9. Germline V lookup: CDR1 ENHRY, CDR2 SYGVKD. The CDR3 DNA follows: TGTGCCATCAGTGACCCTTGGACTAGCGGTCTTTCCTACAATGAGCAGTTCTTC. It specifies CAISDPWTSGLSYNEQFF.

CDR3 nucleotide sequence: TGCAGTGCTAGAGATTTGGTTAGCGGATCCCTTGTTGATACGCAGTATTTT. This codes for CSARDLVSGSLVDTQYF. The V call is TRBV20-1, the J call TRBJ2-3; a weak D match, TRBD2 (6 bases). V was shortened by 0 bases and J by 6 bases, with 22 bases between the two germline ends. Germline values: CDR1 DFQATT, CDR2 SNEGSKA (reference sequence). The length of the CDR3 is 17 residues.

In this sample, this clonotype turned up a few times. This chain links TRBV6-2 or TRBV6-3 with TRBJ2-7, with 8 nucleotides matching TRBD2. Unmatched junction bases numbered 5, after V lost 5 bases and J lost 2 bases. Germline V gene lookup returns CDR1 MNHEY and CDR2 SVGEGT. The CDR3 has 14 residues. The CDR3 nucleotides read TGTGCCAGCAGTACGGGGGGGGCCGCCTACGAGCAGTACTTC. Translating it yields CASSTGGAAYEQYF.

This clonotype was detected many times. The chain has TRBV12-3 or TRBV12-4 and TRBJ2-3, with D possibly being TRBD1 (5 bases). The CDR3 covers 14 residues. The V gene lost 6 bases and the J gene lost 6 bases, with 16 bases spanning the gap. CDR3: CASRPTGSRDTQYF. The CDR3 coding sequence is TGTGCCAGCAGGCCAACAGGCTCGCGGGATACGCAGTATTTT.

This clonotype was found many times. This chain connects TRBV27 to TRBJ2-1; 7 positions match TRBD2. The CDR3 spans 14 residues. Germline CDR1 reads MNHEY; CDR2 reads SMNVEV (reference sequence). The V and J ends lost 5 bases and 0 bases, in that order; junction bases with no gene match: 1. CDR3 protein: CASSIAGSYNEQFF. The CDR3 DNA reads as TGTGCCAGCAGTATAGCGGGCTCCTACAATGAGCAGTTCTTC.

This clonotype occurred many times. V gene TRBV28 combines with J gene TRBJ1-1, with D perhaps TRBD1 (6 bases). Trimming stripped 6 bases from V and 4 bases from J, with 21 bases between. The CDR3 is 16 residues long. The germline CDR1 and CDR2 sequences are MDHEN and SYDVKM. The DNA of the CDR3 is TGTGCCAGCAGCAAAGGCTTATGGACAGCGATCACTGAAGCTTTCTTT. Its protein is CASSKGLWTAITEAFF. The variable domain in full, completed from reference TRBV28 and TRBJ1-1, reads DVKVTQSSRYLVKRTGEKVFLECVQDMDHENMFWYRQDPGLGLRLIYFSYDVKMKEKGDIPEGYSVSREKKERFSLILESASTNQTSMYLCASSKGLWTAITEAFFGQGTRLTVV.

This clonotype was recorded at least ten times. The chain uses TRBV20-1 and TRBJ1-6; maybe TRBD1 (6 bases). The germline CDR1 and CDR2 sequences are DFQATT and SNEGSKA (reference sequence). The V end was cut by 3 bases, the J end by 8 bases, with 14 bases between. The CDR3 runs 14 residues. CDR3 amino acids: CSASQGLKYSPLHF. The CDR3 DNA reads as TGCAGTGCTAGTCAGGGGCTCAAGTATTCACCCCTCCACTTT.

This clonotype was seen ten or more times. The genes are TRBV9 and TRBJ2-1; D unclear. The CDR3 runs 13 residues. In germline, CDR1 is SGDLS, CDR2 YYNGEE. The V end lost 1 base, the J end lost 2 bases, and 4 bases lay between the germline ends. In DNA, the CDR3 is TGTGCCAGCAGCGTACCCCCCTACAATGAGCAGTTCTTC. It is translated as CASSVPPYNEQFF.

This clonotype was observed a few times. V usage is TRBV27 and J usage is TRBJ1-5, with 9 bases lining up with TRBD1. Trimming removed 6 bases from V and 6 bases from J; junction bases left unmatched: 6. Germline V gives CDR1 MNHEY, CDR2 SMNVEV (reference sequence). The CDR3 has 14 residues. This CDR3 reads CASRRTGETQPQHF. CDR3 sequence (DNA): TGTGCCAGCAGAAGGACAGGGGAAACTCAGCCCCAGCATTTT.

The V and J genes are TRBV12-3 or TRBV12-4 and TRBJ2-1, with D tentatively TRBD1 (5 bases). The CDR3 length is 12 residues. The V end was cut by 6 bases, the J end by 10 bases, with 13 bases between. CDR3 residues: CASSPRASEQFF. As DNA, the CDR3 is TGTGCCAGCAGCCCCAGGGCCTCCGAGCAGTTCTTC.

This clonotype was counted many times. The chain combines TRBV19 with TRBJ1-2; no definite D call. Trimming took 6 bases from V and 1 from J, leaving 9 bases between them. Germline V gene lookup returns CDR1 LNHDA and CDR2 SQIVND (reference sequence). There are 13 residues in the CDR3. CDR3 sequence: CASRAVLNYGYTF. In DNA, the CDR3 is TGTGCCAGTAGGGCAGTGCTTAACTATGGCTACACCTTC.

V and J are TRBV19 and TRBJ2-7; tentative D call: TRBD2 (7 bases). The V gene lost 11 bases and the J gene lost 6 bases, with 17 bases spanning the gap. Germline V gives CDR1 LNHDA, CDR2 SQIVND (reference sequence). The CDR3 runs 12 residues. The chain's CDR3 is CARGAGTGEQYF. CDR3 coding DNA: TGTGCCCGGGGGGCCGGCACGGGCGAGCAGTACTTC.

The gene calls are TRBV30 and TRBJ2-1; 8 nucleotides match TRBD2. Trimming took 7 bases from V and 4 from J; bases not matched to a gene: 9. The germline gives CDR1 GTSNPN, CDR2 SVGIG (reference sequence). This CDR3 comprises 14 residues. The CDR3 sequence: CAFRATSGYNEQFF. Written as DNA, the CDR3 is TGTGCCTTCCGAGCTACTAGCGGATACAATGAGCAGTTCTTC.

Many counts were recorded for this clonotype. V is TRBV6-1 and J is TRBJ2-1; 8 positions match TRBD2. The CDR3 totals 16 residues. The germline CDR1 and CDR2 sequences are MNHNS and SASEGT. The J segment lost 3 bases and the V segment lost 8 bases, leaving 12 bases of the junction unmatched. CDR3 DNA sequence: TGTGCCAGCGTACTGAGCGGGAGTGGGTTCTACAATGAGCAGTTCTTC. Its protein product is CASVLSGSGFYNEQFF.